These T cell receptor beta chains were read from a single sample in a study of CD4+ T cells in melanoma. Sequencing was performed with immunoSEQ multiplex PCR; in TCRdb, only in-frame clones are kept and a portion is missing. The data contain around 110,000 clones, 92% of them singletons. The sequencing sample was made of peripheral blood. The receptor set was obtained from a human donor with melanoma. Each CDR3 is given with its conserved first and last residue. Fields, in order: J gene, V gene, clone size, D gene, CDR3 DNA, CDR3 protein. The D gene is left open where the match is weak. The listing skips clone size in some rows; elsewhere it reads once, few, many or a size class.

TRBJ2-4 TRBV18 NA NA TGTGCCAGCTCACCACAGGGACCAGTGGGGGCCAAAAACATTCAGTACTTC CASSPQGPVGAKNIQYF
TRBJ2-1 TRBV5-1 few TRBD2 TGCGCCAGCAGCCTATATTCCGGACTAGCAGAGCAGTTCTTC CASSLYSGLAEQFF
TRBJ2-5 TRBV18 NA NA TGTGCCAGCTCACACCTGACAGGAAGCGAGACCCAGTACTTC CASSHLTGSETQYF
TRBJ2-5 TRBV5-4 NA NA TGTGCCAGCAGCCGAACGCAAGAGACCCAGTACTTC CASSRTQETQYF
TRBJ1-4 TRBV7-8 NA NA TGTGCCAGCAGCCTAGTGGGGGGAGGGGTTGAAAAACTGTTTTTT CASSLVGGGVEKLFF
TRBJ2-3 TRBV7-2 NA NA TGTGCCAGCAGCAAAAGCACAGATACGCAGTATTTT CASSKSTDTQYF
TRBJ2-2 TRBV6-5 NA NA TGTGCCAGCAGAGGACTGACGAACACCGGGGAGCTGTTTTTT CASRGLTNTGELFF
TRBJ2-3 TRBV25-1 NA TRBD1 TGTGCCAGCAGTGGGGGGACAGGTGTCACAGATACGCAGTATTTT CASSGGTGVTDTQYF
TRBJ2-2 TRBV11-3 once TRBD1 TGTGCCAGCAGCGCCGACAGGGTGGGCACCGGGGAGCTGTTTTTT CASSADRVGTGELFF
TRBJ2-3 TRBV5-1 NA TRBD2 TGCGCCAGCAGCTTGTCGTCGGGGGGGACAGATACGCAGTATTTT CASSLSSGGTDTQYF
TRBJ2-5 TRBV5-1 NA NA TGCGCCAGCAGCGACACCTACCAAGAGACCCAGTACTTC CASSDTYQETQYF
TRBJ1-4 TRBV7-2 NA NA TGTGCCAGCAGCCCGGACTCGATTCATGAAAAACTGTTTTTT CASSPDSIHEKLFF
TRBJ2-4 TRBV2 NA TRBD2 TGTGCCAGCAGTGGGACTAGCGGGGGGGTAAAAAACATTCAGTACTTC CASSGTSGGVKNIQYF
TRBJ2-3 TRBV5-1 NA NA TGCGCCAGCAGGGACACCTCTACCACAGATACGCAGTATTTT CASRDTSTTDTQYF
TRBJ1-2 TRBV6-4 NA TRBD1 TGTGCCAGCAGTGGGTCGGGACAGCGGGATGGGGGCTATGGCTACACCTTC CASSGSGQRDGGYGYTF
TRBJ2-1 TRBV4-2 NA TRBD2 TGTGCTCAGGGAGGGCTGAGCTCCTACAATGAGCAGTTCTTC CAQGGLSSYNEQFF
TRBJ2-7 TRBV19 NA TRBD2 TGTGCCAGTAGTCTCGGGACTAGCGGGAGTAACGAGCAGTACTTC CASSLGTSGSNEQYF
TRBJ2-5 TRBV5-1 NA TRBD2 TGCGCCAGCAGCGCCGCAATTCTAGCGGGCGCCGAAGAGACCCAGTACTTC CASSAAILAGAEETQYF
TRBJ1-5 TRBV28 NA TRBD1 TGTGCCAGCAGGAACACAGGGGATCAGCCCCAGCATTTT CASRNTGDQPQHF
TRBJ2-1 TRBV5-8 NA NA TGTGCCAGCAGCTTGGTGGCTGGGGCCTACAATGAGCAGTTCTTC CASSLVAGAYNEQFF
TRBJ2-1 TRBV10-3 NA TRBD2 TGTGCCATCAGTGAGCCTAGCGGAACGAGCTCCTACAATGAGCAGTTCTTC CAISEPSGTSSYNEQFF
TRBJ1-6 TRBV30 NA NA TGTGCCTGGTCCCCGTTGAATAATTCACCCCTCCACTTT CAWSPLNNSPLHF
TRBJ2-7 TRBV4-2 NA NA TGTGCCAGCAGCCAAGAGGACAAGAGATTCTACGAGCAGTACTTC CASSQEDKRFYEQYF
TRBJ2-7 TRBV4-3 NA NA TGCGCCAGCAGCCAAGTAGACAGTGATTACGAGCAGTACTTC CASSQVDSDYEQYF
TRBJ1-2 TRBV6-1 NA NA TGTGCCAGCAGTCAAGGGGGGGGTCAAGCTAACTATGGCTACACCTTC CASSQGGGQANYGYTF
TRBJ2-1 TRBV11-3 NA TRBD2 TGTGCCAGCAGCTTGACTAGCGGCACCTACAATGAGCAGTTCTTC CASSLTSGTYNEQFF
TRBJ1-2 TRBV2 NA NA TGTGCCAGCAGAAGCAGTTTAAACTATGGCTACACCTTC CASRSSLNYGYTF
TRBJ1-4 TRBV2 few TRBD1 TGTGCCAGCAGCACAGGGGCAAAACTGTTTTTT CASSTGAKLFF
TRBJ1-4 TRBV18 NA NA TGTGCCAGCCGCTCTCCGGGCTTTGCAACTAATGAAAAACTGTTTTTT CASRSPGFATNEKLFF
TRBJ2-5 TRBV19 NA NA TGTGCCAGTAGTATCGAGAGAAACCAAGAGACCCAGTACTTC CASSIERNQETQYF
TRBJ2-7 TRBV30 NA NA TGTGCCTGGAGTCGAGGACCAAGATCCTACGAGCAGTACTTC CAWSRGPRSYEQYF
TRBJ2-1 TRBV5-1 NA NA TGCGCCAGCAGCTTGGAGCCCGTGAACTACAATGAGCAGTTCTTC CASSLEPVNYNEQFF
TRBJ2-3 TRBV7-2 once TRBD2 TGTGCCAGCAGACAGGCCGGGGGGGGGAATACGCAGTATTTT CASRQAGGGNTQYF
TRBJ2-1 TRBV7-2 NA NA TGTGCCAGCAGCCACAGCTGGAGCTCCTACAATGAGCAGTTCTTC CASSHSWSSYNEQFF
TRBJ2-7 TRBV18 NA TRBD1 TGTGCCAGCTCATCGGACAGGGAGCCCTCCTACGAGCAGTACTTC CASSSDREPSYEQYF
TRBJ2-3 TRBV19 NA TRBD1 TGTGCCAGTAGTGGTACAGCAGGGGGTTCCGGAGATACGCAGTATTTT CASSGTAGGSGDTQYF
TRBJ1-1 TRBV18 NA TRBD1 TGTGCCAGCTCCCGGACAGGGCAAGTAGGCACTGAAGCTTTCTTT CASSRTGQVGTEAFF